This T cell receptor beta chain was profiled in a study of blood T cell repertoires in COVID-19. V lost 7 bases, J lost 5 bases, and 10 bases lay in between. Germline V gene sequence: CDR1 SGHTS, CDR2 YDEGEE. The CDR3 is 11 residues long. In the authors' workflow: Counts of nucleated cells, estimated from reference gene primer amplification, were obtained. The data were produced by immunoSEQ multiplex PCR, yet TCRdb's version contains in-frame clones alone and is incomplete. V, J and clone size derive from that table, while D and trimming were established from the DNA sequence. This table holds fewer than 300,000 clones, about 89% found once.

Sequences were obtained from peripheral blood. This clonotype originated in a man aged 40-49 years who had recovered from COVID-19. The chain links TRBV5-8 to TRBJ2-7; TRBD2 is a possible D gene (6 bases). Here the CDR3 reads CASPAGDEQYF. The CDR3 coding sequence is TGTGCCAGCCCAGCGGGTGACGAGCAGTACTTC.